The 32 T cell receptor beta chains listed next were all sequenced from one sample in a study of blood T cell repertoires in COVID-19. Clones were sequenced by immunoSEQ multiplex PCR, and TCRdb holds only the in-frame ones, with some missing. Of 80,000 to 100,000 clones in the sample, around four fifths were seen once. Sequencing was done on a sample of peripheral blood. Receptor source: a human donor in a cohort sampled during active COVID-19.

The V gene is TRBV24-1, the J gene TRBJ2-7; TRBD1 agrees at 7 bases. Germline V gene lookup returns CDR1 KGHDR and CDR2 SFDVKD. The trim removed 6 bases at V and 1 base at J, leaving 5 bases unmatched. This CDR3 is built from 14 residues. The CDR3 region is CATSSTGRSYEQYF. The DNA of the CDR3 is TGTGCCACCAGTTCGACAGGGAGATCCTACGAGCAGTACTTC.

The J gene is TRBJ2-1, the V gene TRBV7-8; 8 bases map to TRBD2. This CDR3 comprises 14 residues. Germline V gene data show CDR1 as SGHVS and CDR2 as FQNEAQ. The J segment lost 4 bases and the V segment lost 5 bases, leaving 4 bases of the junction unmatched. The CDR3 DNA follows: TGTGCCAGCAGCATGATAGCGGGGTACAATGAGCAGTTCTTC. Amino acids: CASSMIAGYNEQFF.

This rearrangement joins TRBV4-1 to TRBJ2-7; TRBD1 agrees at 10 bases. In germline, CDR1 is MGHRA, CDR2 YSYEKL. The J segment lost 1 base and the V segment lost 6 bases, leaving 6 bases of the junction unmatched. The CDR3 sequence is 15 residues long. The CDR3 DNA is TGCGCCAGCAGGGCCGGGACAGGGGATTCCTACGAGCAGTACTTC. It yields the protein CASRAGTGDSYEQYF.

The V call is TRBV12-3 or TRBV12-4, the J call TRBJ1-3; D unresolved. This CDR3 is 12 amino acids long. Trimming cost V 4 bases and J 6 bases, with 7 bases left between them. The CDR3 coding sequence is TGTGCCAGCAGTTACGCGCCAAACACCATATATTTT. Translation: CASSYAPNTIYF.

The chain recombines TRBV5-6 with TRBJ1-2; D remains unclear. The CDR3 consists of 14 residues. Trimming pared 2 bases from V and 6 bases from J, leaving 14 bases between. CDR1 SGHDT and CDR2 YYEEEE come from the germline V gene. DNA of the CDR3: TGTGCCAGCAGCTTTGGATCCCTGCGGGATGGCTACACCTTC. Protein: CASSFGSLRDGYTF.

For this clone: Without the conserved terminal phenylalanine or tryptophan, this CDR3 likely stems from a read error. The DNA is left out, because the CDR3 cannot be placed on it with certainty; the CDR3 is given as TCRdb lists it. J is TRBJ1-1 and V is TRBV28; the listed D gene, TRBD1, was not tested against the DNA. Germline lookup yields CDR1 MDHEN and CDR2 SYDVKM. With termini counted, the CDR3 has 14 amino acids. The CDR3 loop is CASSRYRDRGQPVI.

The rearrangement joins TRBV27 to TRBJ2-7; D possibly corresponds to TRBD2 (6 bases). This CDR3 spans 14 amino acids. CDR1 and CDR2 from the germline V gene are MNHEY and SMNVEV (reference sequence). The germline V and J ends were trimmed by 3 bases and 0 bases, with 9 bases remaining between them. This CDR3 is CASSFGEASYEQYF. DNA of the CDR3: TGTGCCAGCAGTTTCGGGGAGGCCTCCTACGAGCAGTACTTC.

This sequence joins TRBV18 and TRBJ2-5; TRBD2 matches at 12 bases. The CDR3 spans 16 residues. The germline V gene has CDR1 KGHSH and CDR2 LQKENI. J was trimmed by 6 bases and V by 3 bases; bases with no gene match: 8. CDR3 region: CASSPGTSGGLQTQYF. Written as DNA, the CDR3 is TGTGCCAGCTCACCGGGAACTAGCGGGGGGCTCCAGACCCAGTACTTC.

V and J are TRBV19 and TRBJ1-2, with 8 bases fitting TRBD1. The CDR3 runs 14 residues. Germline lookup yields CDR1 LNHDA and CDR2 SQIVND (reference sequence). The J segment lost 3 bases and the V segment lost 5 bases, leaving 5 bases of the junction unmatched. The CDR3 bases are TGTGCCAGTAGTCCACAGACAGGGGACTATGGCTACACCTTC. Protein product: CASSPQTGDYGYTF. Supplemented by reference TRBV19 and TRBJ1-2, the full variable domain reads DGGITQSPKYLFRKEGQNVTLSCEQNLNHDAMYWYRQDPGQGLRLIYYSQIVNDFQKGDIAEGYSVSREKKESFPLTVTSAQKNPTAFYLCASSPQTGDYGYTFGSGTRLTVV.

This chain connects TRBV5-1 to TRBJ2-7; no firm D call. The CDR3 length is 13 residues. Between the trimmed V and J ends, which lost 1 base and 3 bases, there was a span of 8 bases. Germline CDR1 SGHRS, CDR2 YFSETQ. CDR3 nucleotides: TGCGCCAGCAGCTTGTCGCAGTACTACGAGCAGTACTTC. It translates to CASSLSQYYEQYF. Full variable domain (missing parts from reference TRBV5-1 and TRBJ2-7): KAGVTQTPRYLIKTRGQQVTLSCSPISGHRSVSWYQQTPGQGLQFLFEYFSETQRNKGNFPGRFSGRQFSNSRSEMNVSTLELGDSALYLCASSLSQYYEQYFGPGTRLTVT.

The V call is TRBV2, the J call TRBJ1-1; D ambiguous. The ends were cut back, 4 bases at V and 1 base at J, with 7 bases in the middle. CDR3 length: 13 residues. The germline CDR1 and CDR2 sequences are SNHLY and FYNNEI. The CDR3 loop is CASSVRQNTEAFF. The DNA of the CDR3 is TGTGCCAGCAGTGTTAGACAGAACACTGAAGCTTTCTTT.

The chain employs TRBV3-1 (or the pseudogene TRBV3-2) and TRBJ2-3; 8 bases agree with TRBD2. The germline V gene encodes CDR1 LGHDT and CDR2 YNNKEL (reference sequence). This CDR3 spans 15 amino acids. J lost 2 bases, V lost 4 bases, and 5 bases had no gene match. CDR3: CASSLRTSYTDTQYF. The CDR3 DNA follows: TGTGCCAGCAGCCTGCGGACTAGCTACACAGATACGCAGTATTTT.

This chain links TRBV6-2 or TRBV6-3 with TRBJ2-5; TRBD2 might be the D (5 bases). The length of the CDR3 is 18 residues. Trimming pared 6 bases from V and 0 bases from J, leaving 23 bases between. Per the germline V gene, CDR1 is MNHEY and CDR2 is SVGEGT. The CDR3 loop is CASSHSIEADQYQETQYF. In DNA form, the CDR3 reads TGTGCCAGCAGCCACTCGATTGAAGCGGACCAGTACCAAGAGACCCAGTACTTC.

Many counts were recorded for this clone. The chain links TRBV4-1 to TRBJ1-3; the D gene is possibly TRBD1 (6 bases). The V end was cut by 0 bases, the J end by 4 bases, with 10 bases between. The CDR3 totals 15 residues. Per the germline V gene, CDR1 is MGHRA and CDR2 is YSYEKL. Written as DNA, the CDR3 is TGCGCCAGCAGCCAAGACCAGGGGAGAGGAAACACCATATATTTT. It yields the protein CASSQDQGRGNTIYF.

This clone has just a few counts. V gene TRBV7-9 combines with J gene TRBJ2-7; 7 bases are a match to TRBD1. This CDR3 has 14 residues. Germline CDR1 SEHNR, CDR2 FQNEAQ (reference sequence). The junction had 4 bases not matched to a gene; V was cut back by 4 bases and J by 1 base. CDR3 loop: CASSWGQPSYEQYF. CDR3 nucleotide sequence: TGTGCCAGCAGCTGGGGACAGCCATCCTACGAGCAGTACTTC.

The rearrangement links TRBV3-1 (or the pseudogene TRBV3-2) to TRBJ2-7; D gene ambiguous. The CDR3 runs 14 residues. V dropped 1 base and J dropped 3 bases, with 10 bases sitting between them. Germline values: CDR1 LGHDT, CDR2 YNNKEL (reference sequence). CDR3 sequence: CASSQAGRHYEQYF. As DNA, the CDR3 is TGTGCCAGCAGCCAAGCCGGCAGGCACTACGAGCAGTACTTC.

The chain links TRBV7-9 to TRBJ1-1, with D possibly TRBD1 on 6 matching bases. V was pared by 5 bases and J by 1 base, with 11 bases between. CDR3 length: 14 residues. CDR1 and CDR2 (germline): SEHNR, FQNEAQ (reference sequence). CDR3 sequence reads: CASSPGTKNTEAFF. The CDR3 DNA reads TGTGCCAGCAGCCCCGGGACAAAGAACACTGAAGCTTTCTTT.

V and J are TRBV2 and TRBJ2-1; D is undetermined. The germline V gene encodes CDR1 SNHLY and CDR2 FYNNEI. The V end lost 6 bases, the J end lost 6 bases, and 12 bases lay between the germline ends. The CDR3 runs to 13 residues. For the CDR3, the DNA is TGTGCCAGCAGGCTTGGGCTTGGCAATGAGCAGTTCTTC. Residues: CASRLGLGNEQFF.

The chain joins TRBV7-2 to TRBJ1-5; 8 bases fit TRBD1. The CDR3 length is 15 residues. Germline-derived CDR1 and CDR2 are SGHTA and FQGNSA. V lost 0 bases, J lost 5 bases, and 3 bases stayed unmatched. The DNA of the CDR3 is TGTGCCAGCAGCTTAGCGCAGGGGGCGGATCAGCCCCAGCATTTT. This translates into CASSLAQGADQPQHF.

Comments on this clone: An end of the junction does not agree with germline; a read error may underlie this. The chain links TRBV28 to TRBJ2-5, with 10 bases identical to TRBD2. Germline V gene sequence: CDR1 MDHEN, CDR2 SYDVKM. The CDR3 has 12 residues. CDR3 residues: CASSSSAGGGDF. CDR3 bases: TGTGCCAGCAGTTCCTCAGCGGGAGGGGGGGACTTC.

The chain combines TRBV7-8 with TRBJ1-6; 7 bases map to TRBD1. CDR3 length: 16 residues. Trimming removed 1 base from V and 5 bases from J; junction bases left unmatched: 5. The germline V gene has CDR1 SGHVS and CDR2 FQNEAQ. CDR3 in amino acids: CASSLESGQNNSPLHF. CDR3 nucleotide sequence: TGTGCCAGCAGCTTAGAATCGGGACAGAATAATTCACCCCTCCACTTT.

This clone was observed a single time. The chain is built from TRBV7-9 and TRBJ2-5; 9 nucleotides agree with TRBD1. Per germline, CDR1 SEHNR and CDR2 FQNEAQ (reference sequence). The CDR3 covers 18 residues. J was trimmed by 1 base and V by 3 bases; bases with no gene match: 12. CDR3 in amino acids: CASSFEPLTTGGQETQYF. CDR3 sequence (DNA): TGTGCCAGCAGCTTTGAACCCTTAACGACAGGGGGCCAAGAGACCCAGTACTTC.

In this sample, this clone turned up once. This rearrangement joins TRBV5-5 to TRBJ1-4; a weak D match, TRBD1 (5 bases). CDR1 is SGHKS and CDR2 is YYEKEE in the germline V gene (reference sequence). The CDR3 extends over 17 amino acids. Trimming removed 0 bases from V and 5 bases from J, with 17 bases in between. CDR3 in DNA: TGTGCCAGCAGCTTGGCGGTACGGACAATCAGCAATGAAAAACTGTTTTTT. This encodes CASSLAVRTISNEKLFF. The whole variable domain, remainder taken from reference TRBV5-5 and TRBJ1-4, is DAGVTQSPTHLIKTRGQQVTLRCSPISGHKSVSWYQQVLGQGPQFIFQYYEKEERGRGNFPDRFSARQFPNYSSELNVNALLLGDSALYLCASSLAVRTISNEKLFFGSGTQLSVL.

A single count supports this clone. The rearrangement joins TRBV10-2 to TRBJ1-1; D gene uncertain. V lost 2 bases to trimming and J lost 1 base, with 8 bases between them. CDR3 length equals 14 residues. CDR1 is WSHSY and CDR2 is SAAADI in the germline V gene. The CDR3 DNA follows: TGCGCCAGCAGTGAGAAGCGTACGAACACTGAAGCTTTCTTT. Its translation: CASSEKRTNTEAFF.

The chain combines TRBV28 with TRBJ2-5; 10 bases fit TRBD2. Trimming removed 7 bases from V and 6 bases from J; junction bases left unmatched: 2. This CDR3 is 12 amino acids long. Germline V gene sequence: CDR1 MDHEN, CDR2 SYDVKM. CDR3 region: CASTAGGKTQYF. CDR3 nucleotide sequence: TGTGCCAGCACAGCGGGGGGGAAGACCCAGTACTTC.

The gene calls are TRBV28 and TRBJ1-2; a weak D match, TRBD1 (6 bases). The CDR3 has 13 amino acids. In germline, CDR1 is MDHEN, CDR2 SYDVKM. Trimming stripped 11 bases from V and 1 base from J, with 14 bases between. The CDR3 DNA is TGTGCCGGGAAGACAGGAGGTAACTATGGCTACACCTTC. It codes for CAGKTGGNYGYTF.

The chain links TRBV6-5 to TRBJ2-1; 14 positions agree with TRBD2. V dropped 1 base and J dropped 7; count of bases not matched to a gene: 0. The CDR3 loop spans 15 amino acids. Germline CDR1 and CDR2: MNHEY and SVGAGI. CDR3 in DNA: TGTGCCAGCAGTTACTGGACTAGCGGGGGGAATGAGCAGTTCTTC. Translating it yields CASSYWTSGGNEQFF.

The chain uses TRBV3-1 (or the pseudogene TRBV3-2) and TRBJ2-3; D is undetermined. The length of the CDR3 is 13 residues. Germline V gene lookup returns CDR1 LGHDT and CDR2 YNNKEL (reference sequence). Between the trimmed V and J ends, which lost 1 base and 0 bases, there was a span of 2 bases. This CDR3 is CASSQASTDTQYF. The CDR3 nucleotides read TGTGCCAGCAGCCAAGCTAGCACAGATACGCAGTATTTT.

The chain has TRBV30 and TRBJ2-5; D possibly corresponds to TRBD1 (7 bases). Germline CDR1 reads GTSNPN; CDR2 reads SVGIG (reference sequence). Trimming pared 1 base from V and 3 bases from J, leaving 15 bases between. CDR3 length equals 15 residues. The CDR3 nucleotides are TGTGCCTGGAGTGCCCTGGACAGGAGGGAAGAGACCCAGTACTTC. Its translation: CAWSALDRREETQYF.

The CDR3 is CASSQGRGNTIYF. The CDR3, as DNA: TGTGCCAGCAGCCAGGGGCGCGGAAACACCATATATTTT. The chain employs TRBV3-1 (or the pseudogene TRBV3-2) and TRBJ1-3; the D gene is possibly TRBD1 (5 bases). The germline V gene encodes CDR1 LGHDT and CDR2 YNNKEL (reference sequence). The CDR3 spans 13 residues. Trimming took 3 bases from V and 4 from J, leaving 7 bases between them.

CDR3 in amino acids: CASSHSQVGAFF. In DNA, the CDR3 is TGTGCCAGCAGCCATTCCCAGGTGGGAGCTTTCTTT. This chain joins TRBV28 and TRBJ1-1; D ambiguous. Germline values: CDR1 MDHEN, CDR2 SYDVKM. The CDR3 runs 12 residues. V lost 6 bases and J 10 bases, leaving 15 bases between the germline ends.

CDR3 amino acids: CASSFTGDGYTF. The CDR3 DNA sequence: TGTGCCAGCAGCTTTACAGGGGATGGCTACACCTTC. The chain uses TRBV7-8 and TRBJ1-2; 7 positions agree with TRBD1. With V trimmed by 3 bases and J by 6 bases, 1 base remained unmatched. There are 12 residues in the CDR3. Germline V gene sequence: CDR1 SGHVS, CDR2 FQNEAQ.